Sequencing of this T cell receptor beta chain was carried out in a study of cytotoxic CD8 clonotypes in ibrutinib-treated CLL. Across the study: The patients, roughly ten relapsed/refractory and roughly 15 treatment-naive, included about 18 who were IGHV unmutated. Study conclusions and caveats: Upon ibrutinib response clonality rose, and upon progression it fell back toward baseline. Contraction or stability on treatment was seen for public clonotypes, which were uncommon.

Germline V gene sequence: CDR1 SEHNR, CDR2 FQNEAQ (reference sequence). The CDR3 totals 14 residues. V lost 3 bases, J lost 4 bases, and 3 bases stayed unmatched. A word on this clone: Its cognate antigen is unknown.

Sequencing used immunoSEQ multiplex PCR; TCRdb keeps in-frame clones, though not all of them. The sample carries approximately 70,000 clones, 75% to 85% recorded once. Sequenced material: PBMCs, taken at disease progression, from a patient treated with ibrutinib. The rearrangement joins TRBV7-9 to TRBJ1-5; TRBD1 agrees at 7 bases. The TCR comes from a human donor with chronic lymphocytic leukemia. CDR3 in DNA: TGTGCCAGCAGCTTGGGACAGCTTAATCAGCCCCAGCATTTT. Protein product: CASSLGQLNQPQHF.